Given below is one TCR beta chain in context. Antigen unknown. The table came from immunoSEQ multiplex PCR; TCRdb's copy has only in-frame clones and leaves some out. The sample contains around 140,000 clones, 80% to 95% of which appear only once. This sample was taken from a study of T cell responses to AZD1222 COVID-19 vaccine. Second-dose timings of about 4 or about 12 weeks were pooled. Per germline, CDR1 SGHDT and CDR2 YYEEEE. The CDR3 totals 13 residues. Between the trimmed V and J ends, which lost 4 bases and 9 bases, there was a span of 13 bases. Notes on the study in general: Donors were largely white British and mainly female; clonal diversity was possibly underestimated. Repertoires were sampled only after the peak T cell response. Spike-wide vaccine-associated CD4 TCRs dominated at 160-218 and 743-854.

This sequence was found in an adult who received the AZD1222 COVID-19 vaccine. Sequences were derived from peripheral blood, sampled 28 days after the second AZD1222 dose. This chain connects TRBV5-6 to TRBJ2-2, with unresolved D. CDR3 nucleotide sequence: TGTGCCAGCAGCGGACCCCAGCCCCGGGAGCTGTTTTTT. Its translation is CASSGPQPRELFF. The variable domain in full, completed from reference TRBV5-6 and TRBJ2-2, reads DAGVTQSPTHLIKTRGQQVTLRCSPKSGHDTVSWYQQALGQGPQFIFQYYEEEERQRGNFPDRFSGHQFPNYSSELNVNALLLGDSALYLCASSGPQPRELFFGEGSRLTVL.